The 28 T cell receptor beta chains below come from one sample, sequenced in a study of T cell changes during pregnancy in multiple sclerosis. Sequencing used immunoSEQ multiplex PCR; TCRdb keeps in-frame clones, though not all of them. The profile shows tens of thousands of clones, about 90% of them singletons. This material consisted of CD4+ T cells from peripheral blood mononuclear cells, taken after pregnancy. The receptors shown here come from a female donor with multiple sclerosis, enrolled in a pregnancy study.

The rearrangement joins TRBV10-3 to TRBJ2-2; 7 bases align to TRBD2. Germline V lookup: CDR1 ENHRY, CDR2 SYGVKD. J was trimmed by 2 bases and V by 8 bases; bases with no gene match: 14. This CDR3 is 17 amino acids long. In DNA, the CDR3 is TGTGCCATCTCCCCCCGGGAAGGGGAGGGTAACACCGGGGAGCTGTTTTTT. This encodes CAISPREGEGNTGELFF.

CDR3 nucleotides: TGTGCCAGCAGCTTAGTGGGCACCCCCTTGACTAACTATGGCTACACCTTC. Its protein is CASSLVGTPLTNYGYTF. V and J are TRBV7-2 and TRBJ1-2; the D is unclear. Per germline, CDR1 SGHTA and CDR2 FQGNSA. CDR3 length: 17 residues. The V and J ends lost 1 base and 0 bases respectively, with 15 bases between them.

The genes are TRBV25-1 and TRBJ2-1, with unresolved D. V lost 1 base and J 10 bases, leaving 11 bases between the germline ends. The germline gives CDR1 MGHDK, CDR2 SYGVNS. The CDR3 spans 13 residues. Here the CDR3 reads CASSEFKKTEQFF. As DNA, the CDR3 is TGTGCCAGCAGTGAATTTAAGAAAACAGAGCAGTTCTTC.

The V call is TRBV7-8, the J call TRBJ2-7, with D uncertain. The V gene's germline CDR1 is SGHVS and CDR2 FQNEAQ. V lost 8 bases to trimming and J lost 6 bases, with 17 bases between them. This CDR3 region has 13 residues. CDR3 region: CASQLRQLTEQYF. The CDR3 DNA reads TGTGCCAGCCAGCTTAGGCAACTAACCGAGCAGTACTTC.

V usage is TRBV10-3 and J usage is TRBJ1-1; possibly TRBD1 for D (6 bases). The CDR3 has 14 residues. CDR1 is ENHRY and CDR2 is SYGVKD in the germline V gene. The V gene lost 7 bases and the J gene lost 10 bases, with 22 bases spanning the gap. This chain's CDR3 is CAITRGGQRAGAFF. DNA of the CDR3: TGTGCCATCACCAGGGGTGGTCAAAGGGCAGGAGCTTTCTTT.

The V gene is TRBV19, the J gene TRBJ1-1, with D unclear. V lost 7 bases and J 0 bases, leaving 9 bases between the germline ends. Germline-derived CDR1 and CDR2 are LNHDA and SQIVND (reference sequence). The CDR3 covers 13 residues. CDR3 bases: TGTGCCAGTAATCGCCAGATGAACACTGAAGCTTTCTTT. Translating it yields CASNRQMNTEAFF. Using reference TRBV19 and TRBJ1-1 for the parts outside the CDR3, the full variable domain is DGGITQSPKYLFRKEGQNVTLSCEQNLNHDAMYWYRQDPGQGLRLIYYSQIVNDFQKGDIAEGYSVSREKKESFPLTVTSAQKNPTAFYLCASNRQMNTEAFFGQGTRLTVV.

The chain has TRBV5-1 and TRBJ1-1, with 8 positions matching TRBD1. Germline V CDR1 and CDR2: SGHRS, YFSETQ. V lost 6 bases to trimming and J lost 5 bases; unmatched junction nucleotides: 6. The CDR3 totals 13 residues. The CDR3 bases are TGCGCCAGCAAGACAGGGGTGCAAACTGAAGCTTTCTTT. Protein: CASKTGVQTEAFF.

The J gene is TRBJ2-7, the V gene TRBV6-6; 9 nucleotides line up with TRBD1. Germline-derived CDR1 and CDR2 are MNHNY and SVGAGI (reference sequence). The CDR3 length is 14 residues. Trimming took 0 bases from V and 5 from J; bases not matched to a gene: 2. The CDR3 is CASSYSGTGNEQYF. Here the CDR3 DNA reads TGTGCCAGCAGTTACTCCGGGACAGGGAACGAGCAGTACTTC.

This chain joins TRBV11-2 and TRBJ2-7, with D unresolved. The CDR3 is 12 amino acids. Germline V gene data show CDR1 as SGHAT and CDR2 as FQNNGV. The V end lost 2 bases, the J end lost 4 bases, and 6 bases lay between the germline ends. The CDR3 nucleotides read TGTGCCAGCAGCTTAACGAGATACGAGCAGTACTTC. It encodes CASSLTRYEQYF.

V usage is TRBV13 and J usage is TRBJ1-4, with D hard to call. The CDR3 runs to 16 residues. Germline V gives CDR1 PRHDT, CDR2 FYEKMQ (reference sequence). The ends were cut back, 5 bases at V and 4 bases at J, with 17 bases in the middle. The CDR3 reads CASSQAGGIYNEKLFF. For the CDR3, the DNA is TGTGCCAGCAGCCAAGCCGGCGGGATATATAATGAAAAACTGTTTTTT.

The rearrangement links TRBV30 to TRBJ2-7, with 9 bases fitting TRBD2. Trimming removed 3 bases from V and 3 bases from J; junction bases left unmatched: 6. Germline V CDR1 and CDR2: GTSNPN, SVGIG (reference sequence). The CDR3 sequence is 14 residues long. CDR3 region: CAWRPLAGYYEQYF. In nucleotides, the CDR3 is TGTGCCTGGAGGCCCCTAGCGGGGTACTACGAGCAGTACTTC.

This rearrangement joins TRBV5-4 to TRBJ2-7, with a weak D call TRBD1 (6 bases). This CDR3 contains 15 residues. The germline V gene has CDR1 SGHNT and CDR2 YYREEE (reference sequence). Trimming left V 0 bases short and J 4 bases short, with 14 bases between. The CDR3: CASSLAKGQTYEQYF. Here the CDR3 DNA reads TGTGCCAGCAGCTTGGCCAAGGGACAAACTTACGAGCAGTACTTC.

The chain employs TRBV27 and TRBJ2-7, with TRBD1 identical over 7 bases. V shed 9 bases and J 5 bases; nucleotides not matched to a gene: 10. The CDR3 is made up of 13 amino acids. In germline, CDR1 is MNHEY, CDR2 SMNVEV (reference sequence). The CDR3: CASRPTGVHEQYF. For the CDR3, the DNA is TGTGCCAGTCGCCCAACAGGGGTCCACGAGCAGTACTTC.

The V and J genes are TRBV4-1 and TRBJ2-5, with 7 positions matching TRBD2. The CDR3 runs 16 residues. The ends lost 1 base at V and 4 bases at J; junction bases unmatched: 9. The germline V gene encodes CDR1 MGHRA and CDR2 YSYEKL. CDR3 in amino acids: CASSQGWRGGSETQYF. CDR3 coding DNA: TGCGCCAGCAGCCAAGGCTGGCGGGGAGGGTCAGAGACCCAGTACTTC.

V gene TRBV2 combines with J gene TRBJ1-6; 7 bases match TRBD1. CDR1 and CDR2 from the germline V gene are SNHLY and FYNNEI. V shed 7 bases and J 9 bases; nucleotides not matched to a gene: 9. This CDR3 is built from 14 residues. In DNA form, the CDR3 reads TGTGCCAGCAAACTGGGACAGCAGAGTTCACCCCTCCACTTT. Its translation: CASKLGQQSSPLHF. The variable domain in full, completed from reference TRBV2 and TRBJ1-6, reads EPEVTQTPSHQVTQMGQEVILRCVPISNHLYFYWYRQILGQKVEFLVSFYNNEISEKSEIFDDQFSVERPDGSNFTLKIRSTKLEDSAMYFCASKLGQQSSPLHFGNGTRLTVT.

The genes are TRBV30 and TRBJ2-3, with 8 bases aligning to TRBD1. The CDR3 totals 13 residues. Per the germline V gene, CDR1 is GTSNPN and CDR2 is SVGIG (reference sequence). Losses at the gene ends were 2 bases for V and 10 bases for J; bases not matched to a gene: 8. The CDR3 protein is CAWSRAGGRAQYF. The CDR3 nucleotides read TGTGCCTGGAGTCGGGCAGGGGGCCGTGCGCAGTATTTT.

This chain connects TRBV6-6 to TRBJ2-2; D gene unclear. The CDR3 is 15 residues long. Germline V gene lookup returns CDR1 MNHNY and CDR2 SVGAGI (reference sequence). V gave up 2 bases and J gave up 1 base, with 8 bases separating them. CDR3 DNA sequence: TGTGCCAGCAGTTACGTTGCGCTGAACACCGGGGAGCTGTTTTTT. Translation: CASSYVALNTGELFF.

The chain joins TRBV7-2 to TRBJ2-7; D uncertain. Deletions cut 4 bases from V and 1 base from J, with 8 bases between. This CDR3 region has 13 residues. Germline assignment: CDR1 SGHTA and CDR2 FQGNSA. The CDR3 DNA is TGTGCCAGCAGCTCCTCGGTTTCCTACGAGCAGTACTTC. It yields the protein CASSSSVSYEQYF.

This clone came up a few times. V usage is TRBV18 and J usage is TRBJ1-1; possible D gene TRBD1, 5 bases. The CDR3 is 15 amino acids. Trimming shortened V by 3 bases and J by 1 base, and 12 bases separated the two germline ends. Germline-derived CDR1 and CDR2 are KGHSH and LQKENI. DNA of the CDR3: TGTGCCAGCTCACCGCTCGGAGGGGAGAACACTGAAGCTTTCTTT. This encodes CASSPLGGENTEAFF.

The J gene is TRBJ2-2, the V gene TRBV19, with a weak D call TRBD1 (6 bases). Deletions cut 5 bases from V and 4 bases from J, with 8 bases between. The CDR3 contains 13 residues. Germline CDR1 and CDR2: LNHDA and SQIVND (reference sequence). The CDR3 region has the DNA TGTGCCAGTAGTTTCAGGGGCACCGGGGAGCTGTTTTTT. Its protein is CASSFRGTGELFF.

This chain links TRBV15 with TRBJ1-6; D call uncertain. The CDR3 totals 14 residues. The germline V and J ends were trimmed by 4 bases and 7 bases, with 11 bases remaining between them. Per germline, CDR1 LNHNV and CDR2 YYDKDF (reference sequence). CDR3 loop: CATSTTRRNSPLHF. CDR3 bases: TGTGCCACCAGCACCACCAGGAGGAATTCACCCCTCCACTTT. The whole variable domain, filled in from reference TRBV15 and TRBJ1-6, reads DAMVIQNPRYQVTQFGKPVTLSCSQTLNHNVMYWYQQKSSQAPKLLFHYYDKDFNNEADTPDNFQSRRPNTSFCFLDIRSPGLGDTAMYLCATSTTRRNSPLHFGNGTRLTVT.

This chain joins TRBV6-5 and TRBJ1-2; TRBD1 aligns across 11 bases. The CDR3 spans 16 residues. Germline V CDR1 and CDR2: MNHEY, SVGAGI. The V gene end was trimmed by 0 bases and the J gene end by 8 bases; junction bases not matched to a gene: 8. The chain's CDR3 is CASSYSAGQGARGYTF. CDR3 DNA sequence: TGTGCCAGCAGTTACTCGGCCGGACAGGGGGCTAGAGGCTACACCTTC.

The CDR3 bases are TGTGCCAGCAGCATTAGGGGTAATCAGCCCCAGCATTTT. As protein: CASSIRGNQPQHF. The chain joins TRBV7-2 to TRBJ1-5; D is perhaps TRBD1 (5 bases). This CDR3 contains 13 residues. V shed 5 bases and J shed 4 bases, with 9 bases lying between them. Germline V gene lookup returns CDR1 SGHTA and CDR2 FQGNSA.

This chain links TRBV5-6 with TRBJ2-3, with 7 bases that match TRBD1. This CDR3 is 16 amino acids long. Germline V gene sequence: CDR1 SGHDT, CDR2 YYEEEE. V lost 2 bases to trimming and J lost 2 bases; unmatched junction nucleotides: 8. CDR3 in amino acids: CASSFRTGHDTDTQYF. The CDR3, as DNA: TGTGCCAGCAGCTTCCGGACAGGCCATGACACAGATACGCAGTATTTT.

Comment on this clone: The same CDR3 is also encoded by other DNA sequences in this sample. This CDR3 reads CASSLGRANTEAFF. The CDR3 DNA reads TGTGCCAGCAGCTTAGGGAGAGCGAACACTGAAGCTTTCTTT. The chain recombines TRBV7-2 with TRBJ1-1; D is ambiguous. Trimming cost V 1 base and J 1 base, with 7 bases left between them. CDR3 size: 14 residues. Germline loops: CDR1 SGHTA, CDR2 FQGNSA.

The sample holds a few counts of this clone. The rearrangement uses TRBV7-2 and TRBJ1-6, with TRBD1 matching over 9 bases. The CDR3 has 16 residues. Germline-derived CDR1 and CDR2 are SGHTA and FQGNSA. The V gene end was trimmed by 1 base and the J gene end by 7 bases; junction bases not matched to a gene: 5. CDR3 region: CASSLVGQGLNSPLHF. CDR3 bases: TGTGCCAGCAGCTTAGTCGGACAGGGGTTAAATTCACCCCTCCACTTT.

This chain connects TRBV4-3 to TRBJ1-1, with D unclear. Germline V gene lookup returns CDR1 LGHNA and CDR2 YSLEER. Trimming cost V 2 bases and J 1 base, with 8 bases left between them. The CDR3 has 14 residues. In nucleotides, the CDR3 is TGCGCCAGCAGCCAATTGCCAGAGAACACTGAAGCTTTCTTT. It translates to CASSQLPENTEAFF.

The V and J genes are TRBV6-6 and TRBJ1-1; D might be TRBD1 (6 bases). The CDR3 extends over 14 amino acids. V was clipped by 2 bases and J by 1 base, with 8 bases between them. Looked up from germline, CDR1 is MNHNY and CDR2 is SVGAGI (reference sequence). The CDR3 reads CASSYPTGNTEAFF. The CDR3 nucleotides read TGTGCCAGCAGTTACCCGACAGGGAACACTGAAGCTTTCTTT.